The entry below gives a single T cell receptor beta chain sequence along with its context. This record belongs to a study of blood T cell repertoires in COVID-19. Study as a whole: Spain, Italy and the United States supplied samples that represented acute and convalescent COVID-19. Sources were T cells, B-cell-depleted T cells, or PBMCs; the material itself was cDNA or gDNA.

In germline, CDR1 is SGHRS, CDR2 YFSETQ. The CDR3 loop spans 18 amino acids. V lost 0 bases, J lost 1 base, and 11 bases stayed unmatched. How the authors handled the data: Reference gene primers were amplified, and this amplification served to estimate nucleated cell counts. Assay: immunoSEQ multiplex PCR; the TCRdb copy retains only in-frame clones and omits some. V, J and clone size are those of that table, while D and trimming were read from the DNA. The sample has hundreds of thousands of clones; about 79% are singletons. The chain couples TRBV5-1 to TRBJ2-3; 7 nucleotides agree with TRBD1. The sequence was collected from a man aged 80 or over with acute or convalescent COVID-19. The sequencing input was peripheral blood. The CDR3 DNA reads TGCGCCAGCAGCTTGGGATTGGGACAGAAGGTTCGCACAGATACGCAGTATTTT. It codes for CASSLGLGQKVRTDTQYF.